This TCR beta chain came from a study of T cells in Graves' hyperthyroidism and ophthalmopathy (dated by TCRdb to between 2019 and 2020). As for the study more broadly: Peripheral blood samples were taken at initial diagnosis, before any treatment was given. A discovery cohort of around 100 patients, about 40 with Graves' ophthalmopathy and 57 with stable Graves' hyperthyroidism, was used to find distinguishing TCR V-J signatures. Prospective prediction of ophthalmopathy was tested in an independent validation cohort of approximately 19 hyperthyroidism patients and some 17 patients who later progressed to ophthalmopathy. For training and testing, the 100 or so patients in the discovery cohort were randomly divided in a 7:3 ratio. Thyroid tissue and blood T-cell repertoires from about 6 Graves' hyperthyroidism patients were also compared in the study. After sampling, hyperthyroidism patients received methimazole starting at 30 mg daily, and ophthalmopathy patients received high-dose intravenous methylprednisolone. The paper reports TCR Vbeta CDR3 sequencing of approximately 140 peripheral blood samples: 43 ophthalmopathy, under 80 hyperthyroidism and around 17 progressor patients.

Moderately to severely active disease, a Clinical Activity Score of at least 3, a NOSPECS grade of at least 4, and a duration under 3 months were present in ophthalmopathy patients. Patients with uncontrolled infections, other autoimmune diseases, pregnancy or lactation were excluded. Diagnoses relied on clinical symptoms, serum thyroxine and TRAb, thyroid ultrasound and orbital computed tomography. PBMCs were separated from approximately 10 ml of fresh peripheral blood using Ficoll-Paque density gradient centrifugation. Trizol reagent was used to extract total RNA, and RNA quality was then checked on an Agilent 2100 Bioanalyzer. The investigation overall reported the following: In validation, the model predicted progression to ophthalmopathy with around 71% sensitivity and around 72% specificity, a median of around six months before onset. Most expanded thyroid clonotypes (frequency above 0.001) were also found in blood, which suggests that blood repertoires may mirror thyroid immune responses. Sample size was not statistically predetermined, and investigators were not blinded to group allocation. In cross-validation, a model built on a 13 V-J signature told ophthalmopathy apart from stable hyperthyroidism with 85% to 90% sensitivity and 81% to 82% specificity, and in testing the same model reached 80%/75%.

The TCR beta CDR3 regions were amplified from RNA transcripts. The first round of RT-PCR for the TCR CDR3 was performed with the HTBI primer set and the Qiagen OneStep RT-PCR kit. Libraries were constructed in a second round of multiplex PCR, after which size selection and purification were carried out. Paired-end sequencing of the libraries was performed with 100 bp reads on an Illumina HiSeq2000. Processing in the source paper ran as follows. Raw data were processed with SOAPnuke, discarding reads with adapters, uncalled bases, mean Phred below 15, or no exact constant-primer or identifier match. High-quality paired reads were merged with COPE v1.2.5, and unique nucleotide sequences were defined as clonotypes. MiTCR v1.1 was used to align the clonotypes against IMGT TRBV, TRBD and TRBJ reference segments. Analysis was restricted to V-J combinations with a frequency above 0.0001, which covered about 99% of repertoires. The TCS score was defined as F50 (clonal expansion) divided by E x V (chaos), with BLOSUM62-based TCRdist calculated between CDR3 peptides within each V-J. Welch's t-statistics and random forest reduced roughly 540 V-J features to some 14, which were used in a naive Bayes classifier (R e1071). Starting from the raw public reads, TCRdb applied fastp trimming at Q25, assembled clones with MiXCR and retained in-frame beta chains. For every CDR3 protein sequence, its rows merge into one entry that carries the most common genes and DNA. The V and J calls, along with clone size, are taken from TCRdb and not from the paper's own processing. The sample data list over 350,000 distinct CDR3 sequences, and over 12% of these were observed just once. The ten largest clones represent 25% to 30% of the sample.

This clonotype was seen many times. This receptor's antigen is unknown. Qualities for individual bases were not recorded, and no much larger clone is one base off. The CDR3 contains 16 residues, cysteine and phenylalanine counted. Only the CDR3 portion is preserved as DNA: 48 bases, with reading frame beginning at the first base. Reading the germline V gene gives CDR1 KGHSH and CDR2 LQKENI. The V end gives up 6 bases and the J end 2 bases, leaving 6 bases in the junction not matched to a gene. The TCR sequence derives from a man in his fifties with Graves' ophthalmopathy. Recombination connected TRBV18 to TRBJ2-7; 14 nucleotides in the junction match TRBD2. Input material: blood. In nucleotide form, the sequence is TGTGCCAGCTCCCCCGGACTAGCGGGAGGCACCTACGAGCAGTACTTC. This yields the protein CASSPGLAGGTYEQYF.